In this sample, the clone carrying this T cell receptor beta chain turned up a few times. What it recognizes is unknown. Distinct nucleotide sequences in the sample also encode this CDR3. TCRdb keeps only in-frame clones here, not all; method: immunoSEQ multiplex PCR. The top ten clones hold about 15% of a sample with around 99,000 clones, about 88% of them seen once. This sample is part of a study of T cell responses to AZD1222 COVID-19 vaccine. Across the study: Both about-4-week and about-12-week second-dose recipients were combined.

Study-wide results and caveats: Of spike-specific TCRs, nearly half reportedly target regions left unmutated in variants. Once two AZD1222 doses were given, Spike-specific TCR breadth and depth went up.

CDR3 length: 14 residues. Per germline, CDR1 SNHLY and CDR2 FYNNEI. Trimming pared 5 bases from V and 0 bases from J, leaving 11 bases between. The chain couples TRBV2 to TRBJ2-7; D may be TRBD1 (6 bases). The source of this sequence is an adult in good health. Sequences were derived from peripheral blood, sampled on day 0 of AZD1222 vaccination. CDR3 sequence reads: CASSTGPPSYEQYF. Here the CDR3 DNA reads TGTGCCAGCAGTACAGGGCCCCCCTCCTACGAGCAGTACTTC.